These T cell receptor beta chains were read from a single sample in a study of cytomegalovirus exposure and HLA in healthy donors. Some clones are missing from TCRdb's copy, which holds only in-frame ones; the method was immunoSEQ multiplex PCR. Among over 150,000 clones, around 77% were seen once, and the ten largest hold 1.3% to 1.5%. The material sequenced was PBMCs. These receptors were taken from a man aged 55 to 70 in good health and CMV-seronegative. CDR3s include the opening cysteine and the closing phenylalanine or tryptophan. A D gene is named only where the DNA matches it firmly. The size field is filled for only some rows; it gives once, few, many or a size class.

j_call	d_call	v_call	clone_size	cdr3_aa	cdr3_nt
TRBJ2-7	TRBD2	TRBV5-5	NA	CASSPEPAGTYEQYF	TGTGCCAGCAGCCCCGAGCCAGCGGGAACATACGAGCAGTACTTC
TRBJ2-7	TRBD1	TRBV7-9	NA	CASSIPGQGYEQYF	TGTGCCAGCAGCATACCGGGACAGGGTTACGAGCAGTACTTC
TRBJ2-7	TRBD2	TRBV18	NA	CASSSRLAGGLEQYF	TGTGCCAGCTCATCCCGACTAGCGGGGGGATTGGAGCAGTACTTC
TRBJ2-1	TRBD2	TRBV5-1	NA	CASSNEGLAGIDEQFF	TGCGCCAGCAGCAACGAGGGGCTAGCGGGTATAGATGAGCAGTTCTTC
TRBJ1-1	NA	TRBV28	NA	CASSWAMGALVEAFF	TGTGCCAGCAGTTGGGCGATGGGGGCCCTCGTTGAAGCTTTCTTT
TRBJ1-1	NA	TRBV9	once	CASSVVGGDTEAFF	TGTGCCAGCAGCGTAGTAGGGGGGGACACCGAAGCTTTCTTT
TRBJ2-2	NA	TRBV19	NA	CASSPNRVNTGELFF	TGTGCCAGTAGTCCCAACAGGGTGAACACCGGGGAGCTGTTTTTT
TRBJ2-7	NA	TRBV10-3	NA	CAISGGSSSYEQYF	TGTGCCATCAGTGGAGGCTCGAGCTCCTACGAGCAGTACTTC
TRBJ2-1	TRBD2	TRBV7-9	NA	CASSLLAGVNEQFF	TGTGCCAGCAGCCTGCTAGCGGGGGTGAATGAGCAGTTCTTC
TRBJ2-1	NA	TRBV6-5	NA	CASSPDSLTYNEQFF	TGTGCCAGCAGTCCAGACAGTCTAACCTACAATGAGCAGTTCTTC
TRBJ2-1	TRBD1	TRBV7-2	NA	CASSSGTGVYEQFF	TGTGCCAGCAGCTCGGGGACAGGTGTATATGAGCAGTTCTTC
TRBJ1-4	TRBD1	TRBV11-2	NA	CASSLDRGTANEKLFF	TGTGCCAGCAGCTTAGATCGGGGGACAGCTAATGAAAAACTGTTTTTT
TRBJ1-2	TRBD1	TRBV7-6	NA	CASSKDRGQYYGYTF	TGTGCCAGCAGCAAGGACAGGGGGCAGTACTATGGCTACACCTTC
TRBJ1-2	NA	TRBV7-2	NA	CASSLGAEGYGYTF	TGTGCCAGCAGCTTAGGTGCCGAGGGCTATGGCTACACCTTC
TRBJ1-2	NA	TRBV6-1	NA	CASSERWRDYGYTF	TGTGCCAGCAGTGAGCGGTGGAGGGACTATGGCTACACCTTC
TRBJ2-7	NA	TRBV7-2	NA	CASSLGGILSYEQYF	TGCGCCAGCAGCTTGGGCGGGATCCTCTCCTACGAGCAGTACTTC
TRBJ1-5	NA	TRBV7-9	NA	CASSSQGAGQPQHF	TGTGCCAGCAGCTCCCAAGGGGCTGGGCAGCCCCAGCATTTT
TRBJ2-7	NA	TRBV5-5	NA	CASNPQSGNPYEQYF	TGTGCCAGCAACCCCCAGTCGGGGAACCCCTACGAGCAGTACTTC
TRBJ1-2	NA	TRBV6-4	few	CASSEEATGRGYTF	TGTGCCAGCAGTGAAGAGGCTACAGGGCGCGGCTACACCTTC
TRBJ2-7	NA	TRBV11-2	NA	CASSVGRSPSYEQYF	TGTGCCAGCAGCGTAGGGAGGTCCCCCTCCTACGAGCAGTACTTC
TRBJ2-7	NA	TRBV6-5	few	CASSYLQGPYEQYF	TGTGCCAGCAGTTACTTACAGGGCCCCTACGAGCAGTACTTC
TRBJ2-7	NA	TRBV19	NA	CASSLGGTGEQYF	TGTGCCAGCAGTTTGGGGGGAACAGGCGAGCAGTACTTC
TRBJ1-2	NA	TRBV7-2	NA	CASSPRQPNYGYTF	TGTGCCAGCAGCCCAAGACAGCCTAACTATGGCTACACCTTC
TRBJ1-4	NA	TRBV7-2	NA	CASSLVVGAGEKLFF	TGTGCCAGCAGTTTAGTGGTGGGGGCTGGAGAAAAACTGTTTTTT
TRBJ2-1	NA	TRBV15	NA	CATSIGGFALPSKPYEQFF	TGTGCCACCAGCATAGGGGGATTCGCACTCCCCTCCAAACCCTATGAGCAGTTCTTC
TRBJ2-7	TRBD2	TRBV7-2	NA	CASSFGGGRTYEQYF	TGTGCCAGCAGCTTCGGCGGCGGGAGGACCTACGAGCAGTACTTC
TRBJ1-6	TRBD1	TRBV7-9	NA	CASQGTGWLSSPLHF	TGTGCCAGCCAAGGGACAGGGTGGTTGAGTTCACCCCTCCACTTT
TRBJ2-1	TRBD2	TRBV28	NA	CASSLFGTSGSRSYNEQFF	TGTGCCAGCAGTTTATTCGGGACTAGCGGGAGTCGTTCCTACAATGAGCAGTTCTTC
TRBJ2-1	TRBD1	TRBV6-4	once	CASSVEETGGSYNEQFF	TGTGCCAGCAGTGTCGAAGAGACAGGGGGCTCCTACAATGAGCAGTTCTTC
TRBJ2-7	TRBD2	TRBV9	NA	CASSSQTSGYEQYF	TGTGCCAGCAGCTCCCAGACTAGCGGCTACGAGCAGTACTTC
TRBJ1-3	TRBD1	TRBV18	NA	CASSLTRDSSGNTIYF	TGTGCCAGCTCATTAACCAGGGACAGCTCTGGAAACACCATATATTTT
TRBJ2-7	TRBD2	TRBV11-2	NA	CASSYTGGPNEQYF	TGTGCCAGCAGCTATACGGGGGGGCCGAACGAGCAGTACTTC
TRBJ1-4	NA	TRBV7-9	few	CASSLLRAEKLFF	TGTGCCAGCAGTCTACTCAGGGCCGAAAAACTGTTTTTT
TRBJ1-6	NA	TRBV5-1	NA	CASSLDPHRVSESSPLHF	TGCGCCAGCAGCTTGGACCCCCATCGAGTCTCGGAGAGTTCACCCCTCCACTTT
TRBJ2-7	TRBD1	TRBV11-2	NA	CASSSGQGYSYEQYF	TGTGCCAGCAGCTCGGGACAGGGGTACTCCTACGAGCAGTACTTC
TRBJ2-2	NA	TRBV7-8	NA	CASSYYSPGELFF	TGTGCCAGCAGCTACTATTCTCCCGGGGAGCTGTTTTTT
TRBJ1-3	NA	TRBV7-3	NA	CASSQSGAGNTIYF	TGTGCCAGCAGCCAAAGCGGGGCAGGAAACACCATATATTTT
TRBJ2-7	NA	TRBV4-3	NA	CASSQVPGAYEQYF	TGCGCCAGCAGCCAAGTTCCTGGAGCCTACGAGCAGTACTTC
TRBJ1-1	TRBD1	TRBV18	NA	CASSPGQGNTEAFF	TGTGCCAGCTCACCAGGACAGGGGAACACTGAAGCTTTCTTT
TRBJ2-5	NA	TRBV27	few	CASSLRSSPVETQYF	TGTGCCAGCAGTTTACGATCAAGCCCCGTAGAGACCCAGTACTTC
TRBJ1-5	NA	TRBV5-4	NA	CASSSGGENQPQHF	TGTGCCAGCAGCTCCGGGGGAGAGAATCAGCCCCAGCATTTT
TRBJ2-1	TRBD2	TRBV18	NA	CASSPGLAGGTNEQFF	TGTGCCAGCTCACCTGGACTAGCGGGAGGGACGAATGAGCAGTTCTTC
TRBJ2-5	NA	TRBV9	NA	CASSVAPGIGETQYF	TGTGCCAGCAGCGTAGCCCCGGGAATCGGGGAGACCCAGTACTTC
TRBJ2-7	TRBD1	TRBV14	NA	CASSLRQGAYEQYF	TGTGCCAGCAGCCTCCGACAGGGGGCTTACGAGCAGTACTTC
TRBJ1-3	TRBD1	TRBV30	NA	CACQRDRVNTIYF	TGTGCCTGTCAACGGGACAGGGTAAACACCATATATTTT
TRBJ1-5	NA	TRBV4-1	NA	CASSQMGGDQPQHF	TGCGCCAGCAGCCAAATGGGGGGGGATCAGCCCCAGCATTTT
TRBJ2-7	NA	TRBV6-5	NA	CASRLGLLMEQYF	TGTGCCAGCAGGCTGGGCCTCCTAATGGAGCAGTACTTC
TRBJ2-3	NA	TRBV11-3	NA	CASSPLGADTQYF	TGTGCCAGCAGCCCCCTCGGTGCAGATACGCAGTATTTT
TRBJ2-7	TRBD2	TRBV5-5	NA	CASSLVIAGRDSYEQYF	TGTGCCAGCAGCTTGGTCATAGCGGGCAGGGACTCCTACGAGCAGTACTTC
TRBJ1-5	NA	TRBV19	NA	CASSIRQGNQPQHF	TGTGCCAGTAGTATCCGGCAGGGGAATCAGCCCCAGCATTTT
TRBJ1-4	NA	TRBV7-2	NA	CASSRRATNEKLFF	TGTGCCAGCAGCCGACGGGCAACTAATGAAAAACTGTTTTTT
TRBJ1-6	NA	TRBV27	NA	CASSYPGGNYNSPLHF	TGTGCCAGCAGTTACCCTGGCGGTAACTATAATTCACCCCTCCACTTT
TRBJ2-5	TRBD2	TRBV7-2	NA	CASRGAGVETQYF	TGTGCCAGCAGAGGAGCGGGGGTGGAGACCCAGTACTTC
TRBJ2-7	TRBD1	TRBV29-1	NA	CSVERDRGGEQYF	TGCAGCGTTGAAAGGGACAGGGGAGGCGAGCAGTACTTC